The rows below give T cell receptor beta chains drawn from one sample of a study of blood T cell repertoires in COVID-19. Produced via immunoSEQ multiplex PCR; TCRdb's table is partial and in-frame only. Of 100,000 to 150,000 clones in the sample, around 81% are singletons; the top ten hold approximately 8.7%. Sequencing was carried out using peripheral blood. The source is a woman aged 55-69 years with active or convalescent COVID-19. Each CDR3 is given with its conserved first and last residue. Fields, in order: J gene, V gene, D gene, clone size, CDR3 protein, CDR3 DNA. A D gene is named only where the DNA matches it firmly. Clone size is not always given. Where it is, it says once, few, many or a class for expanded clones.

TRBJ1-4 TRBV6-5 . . CASSYSHAGDEKLFF TGTGCCAGCAGTTATTCCCACGCTGGAGATGAAAAACTGTTTTTT
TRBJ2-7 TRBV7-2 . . CASSLDFRGYEQYF TGTGCCAGCAGCCTCGATTTCAGGGGCTACGAGCAGTACTTC
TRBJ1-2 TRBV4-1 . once CAAASFNYGYTF TGCGCCGCCGCCAGTTTTAACTATGGCTACACCTTC
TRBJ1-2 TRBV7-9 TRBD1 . CASSGDRANYGYTF TGTGCCAGCAGCGGGGACAGGGCTAACTATGGCTACACCTTC
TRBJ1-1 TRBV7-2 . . CASSLRGDTKAFF TGTGCCAGCAGCTTAAGAGGGGACACTAAAGCTTTCTTT
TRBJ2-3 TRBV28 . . CASALTESTDTQYF TGTGCCAGCGCTCTGACAGAAAGCACAGATACGCAGTATTTT
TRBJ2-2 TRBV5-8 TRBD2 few CASSLRTSRLGELFF TGTGCCAGCAGCCTTCGGACTAGCCGTTTAGGGGAGCTGTTTTTT
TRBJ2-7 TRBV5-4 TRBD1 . CASSLRDSYEQYF TGTGCCAGCAGCTTAAGGGACAGCTACGAGCAGTACTTC
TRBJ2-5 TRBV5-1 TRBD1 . CASSPGQVDETQYF TGCGCCAGCAGCCCTGGACAGGTTGATGAGACCCAGTACTTC
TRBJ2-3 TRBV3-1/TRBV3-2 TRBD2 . CASSQTSGIWDTQYF TGTGCCAGCAGCCAAACTAGCGGGATTTGGGATACGCAGTATTTT
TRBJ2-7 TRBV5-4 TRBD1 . CASSLTGQVYEQYF TGTGCCAGCAGCTTGACCGGACAGGTCTACGAGCAGTACTTC
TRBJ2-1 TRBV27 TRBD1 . CASSPSTGETYNEQFF TGTGCCAGCAGTCCCTCGACAGGGGAGACCTACAATGAGCAGTTCTTC
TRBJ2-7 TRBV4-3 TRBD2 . CASSQEGTSGYEQYF TGCGCCAGCAGCCAAGAAGGTACTAGCGGGTACGAGCAGTACTTC
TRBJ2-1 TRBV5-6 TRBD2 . CASSLVGRAYNEQFF TGTGCCAGCAGCTTGGTAGGGAGGGCCTACAATGAGCAGTTCTTC
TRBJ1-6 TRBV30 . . CAWGVGISPLHF TGTGCCTGGGGAGTCGGGATTTCACCCCTCCACTTT
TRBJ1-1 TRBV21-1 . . CASSKVGRERRVSEAFF TGTGCCAGCAGCAAAGTGGGTCGGGAGAGGAGGGTCTCTGAAGCTTTCTTT
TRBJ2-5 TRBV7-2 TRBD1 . CASSLDRANSETQYF TGTGCCAGCAGCTTGGACAGGGCAAATTCGGAGACCCAGTACTTC
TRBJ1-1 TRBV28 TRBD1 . CASSPAGQGENTEAFF TGTGCCAGCAGTCCTGCGGGACAGGGGGAGAACACTGAAGCTTTCTTT
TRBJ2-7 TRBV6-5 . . CASSNPTGKNEQYF TGTGCCAGCAGCAACCCGACGGGGAAGAACGAGCAGTACTTC
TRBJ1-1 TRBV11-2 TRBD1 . CASSSNQTGAGRRAFF TGTGCCAGCAGTTCAAATCAGACAGGGGCGGGAAGGAGAGCTTTCTTT
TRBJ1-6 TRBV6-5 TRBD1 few CASSRRGDRASPLHF TGTGCCAGCTCAAGACGGGGGGACAGGGCTTCACCCCTCCACTTT
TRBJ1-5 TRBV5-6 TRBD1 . CASSRDRGNSNQPQHF TGTGCCAGCAGCCGTGACAGGGGGAATAGCAATCAGCCCCAGCATTTT
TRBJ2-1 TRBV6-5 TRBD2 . CASRSFTSGLNEQFF TGTGCCAGCAGGTCCTTTACTAGCGGACTCAATGAGCAGTTCTTC
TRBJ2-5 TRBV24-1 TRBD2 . CATSDPLAGGQETQYF TGTGCCACCAGTGATCCGCTAGCGGGAGGGCAAGAGACCCAGTACTTC
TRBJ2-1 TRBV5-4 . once CASTVGGGQGYNEQFF TGTGCCAGCACCGTGGGAGGGGGGCAAGGCTACAATGAGCAGTTCTTC
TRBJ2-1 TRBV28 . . CASTSSYNEQFF TGTGCCAGCACCAGCTCCTACAATGAGCAGTTCTTC
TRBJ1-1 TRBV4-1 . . CASSPSNLNTEAFF TGCGCCAGCAGCCCCTCTAACCTGAACACTGAAGCTTTCTTT
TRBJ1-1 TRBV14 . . CASSQVRPQGNTEAFF TGTGCCAGCAGCCAAGTTAGACCGCAGGGGAACACTGAAGCTTTCTTT
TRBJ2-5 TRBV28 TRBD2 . CASGSRRGGETQYF TGTGCCAGCGGGAGTCGGCGGGGGGGGGAGACCCAGTACTTC
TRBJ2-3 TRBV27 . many CASSPAGDTQYF TGTGCCAGCAGTCCCGCGGGAGATACGCAGTATTTT
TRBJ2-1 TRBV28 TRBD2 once CASSLLAGGPNEQFF TGTGCCAGCAGTTTACTAGCGGGGGGCCCAAATGAGCAGTTCTTC
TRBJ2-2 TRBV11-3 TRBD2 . CASSRSGTNTGELFF TGTGCCAGCAGCCGTAGCGGGACGAACACCGGGGAGCTGTTTTTT
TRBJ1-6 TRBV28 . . CASSGGGLAPLHF TGTGCCAGCTCTGGCGGGGGGCTGGCACCCCTCCACTTT
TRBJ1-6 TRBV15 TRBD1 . CATSRDRGNSPLHF TGTGCCACCAGCAGGGACAGGGGAAATTCACCCCTCCACTTT
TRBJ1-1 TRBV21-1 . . CASSKVGGWGGTEAFF TGTGCCAGCAGCAAAGTGGGGGGTTGGGGAGGCACTGAAGCTTTCTTT
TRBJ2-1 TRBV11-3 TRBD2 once CASSLGTRAYNEQFF TGTGCCAGCAGCTTAGGGACTAGAGCCTACAATGAGCAGTTCTTC
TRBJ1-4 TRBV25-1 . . CASSEFRQGTEKLFF TGTGCCAGCAGTGAATTCAGGCAGGGGACTGAAAAACTGTTTTTT
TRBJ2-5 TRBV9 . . CASSVVSGQETQYF TGTGCCAGCAGCGTAGTTTCGGGGCAAGAGACCCAGTACTTC
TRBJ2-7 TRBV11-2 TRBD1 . CASSRGQGIWYEQYF TGTGCCAGCAGCCGCGGACAGGGAATTTGGTACGAGCAGTACTTC
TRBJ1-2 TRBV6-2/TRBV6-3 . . CASSFSWSSGYTF TGTGCCAGCAGTTTTTCCTGGTCGAGCGGCTACACCTTC
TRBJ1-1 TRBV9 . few CASSVGAGTEAFF TGTGCCAGCAGCGTAGGGGCAGGAACTGAAGCTTTCTTT
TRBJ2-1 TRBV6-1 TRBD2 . CASSEGLAGGNEQFF TGTGCCAGCAGTGAAGGACTAGCGGGGGGTAATGAGCAGTTCTTC
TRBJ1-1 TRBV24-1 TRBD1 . CATSETGVSTEAFF TGTGCCACCAGTGAAACAGGGGTGAGCACTGAAGCTTTCTTT
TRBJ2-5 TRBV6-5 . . CASSRSGGGKETQYF TGTGCCAGCAGTCGCTCGGGGGGCGGGAAGGAGACCCAGTACTTC
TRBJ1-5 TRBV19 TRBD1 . CASTKTGINQPQHF TGTGCCAGTACCAAGACAGGGATCAATCAGCCCCAGCATTTT